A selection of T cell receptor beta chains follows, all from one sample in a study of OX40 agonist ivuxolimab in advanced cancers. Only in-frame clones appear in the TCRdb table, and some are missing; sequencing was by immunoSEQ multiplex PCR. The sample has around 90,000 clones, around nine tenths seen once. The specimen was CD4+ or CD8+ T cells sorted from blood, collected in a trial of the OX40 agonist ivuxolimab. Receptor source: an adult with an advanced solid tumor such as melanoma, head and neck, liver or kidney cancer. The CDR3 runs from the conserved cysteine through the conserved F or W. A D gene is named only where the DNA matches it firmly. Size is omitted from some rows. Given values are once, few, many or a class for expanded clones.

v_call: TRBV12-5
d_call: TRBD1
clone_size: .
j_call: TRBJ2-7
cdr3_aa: CASAPSGTGGEQYF
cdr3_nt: TGTGCTAGTGCCCCCTCCGGGACAGGGGGCGAGCAGTACTTC

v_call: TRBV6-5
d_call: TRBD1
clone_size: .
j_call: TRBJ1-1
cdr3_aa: CASSHRGRNTEAFF
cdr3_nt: TGTGCCAGCAGTCACAGGGGGCGGAACACTGAAGCTTTCTTT

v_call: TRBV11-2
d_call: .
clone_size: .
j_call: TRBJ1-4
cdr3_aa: CASRAPTAATNEKLFF
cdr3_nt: TGTGCCAGTCGGGCCCCAACAGCCGCAACTAATGAAAAACTGTTTTTT

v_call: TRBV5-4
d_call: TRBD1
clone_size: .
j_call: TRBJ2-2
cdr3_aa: CASSFERTGGTGELFF
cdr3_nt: TGTGCCAGCAGCTTCGAGAGGACAGGGGGCACCGGGGAGCTGTTTTTT

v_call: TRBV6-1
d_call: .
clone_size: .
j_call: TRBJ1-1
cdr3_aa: CASRIGRSEAFF
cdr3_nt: TGTGCCAGCAGGATAGGAAGGTCTGAAGCTTTCTTT

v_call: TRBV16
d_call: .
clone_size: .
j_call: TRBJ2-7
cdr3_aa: CASSQSEGNEQYF
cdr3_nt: TGTGCCAGCAGCCAATCAGAAGGGAACGAGCAGTACTTC

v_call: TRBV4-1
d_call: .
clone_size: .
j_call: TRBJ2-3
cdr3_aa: CASSQGRGDGYTDTQYF
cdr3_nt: TGCGCCAGCAGCCAAGGTAGAGGGGACGGATACACAGATACGCAGTATTTT

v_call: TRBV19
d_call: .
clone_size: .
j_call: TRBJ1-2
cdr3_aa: CASSRGQGSGFLNYGYTF
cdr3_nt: TGTGCCAGTAGTAGGGGGCAGGGATCAGGCTTTCTGAACTATGGCTACACCTTC

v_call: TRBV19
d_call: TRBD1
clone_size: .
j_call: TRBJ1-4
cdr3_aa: CASSSTGRNEKLFF
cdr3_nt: TGTGCCAGTAGTTCGACAGGGCGTAATGAAAAACTGTTTTTT

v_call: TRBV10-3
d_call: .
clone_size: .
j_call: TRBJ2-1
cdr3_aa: CAISETGNNEQFF
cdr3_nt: TGTGCCATCAGTGAGACAGGGAATAATGAGCAGTTCTTC

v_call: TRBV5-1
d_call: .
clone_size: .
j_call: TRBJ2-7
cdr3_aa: CASSRGSTQPYEQYF
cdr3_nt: TGCGCCAGCAGCCGTGGCTCGACCCAGCCCTACGAGCAGTACTTC

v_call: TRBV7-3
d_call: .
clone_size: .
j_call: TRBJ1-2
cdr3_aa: CASSASGGYGYTF
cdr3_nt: TGTGCCAGCAGCGCCTCGGGGGGATATGGCTACACCTTC

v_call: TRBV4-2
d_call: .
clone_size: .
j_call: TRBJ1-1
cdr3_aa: CASSQDRISTEAFF
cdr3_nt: TGTGCCAGCAGCCAAGATCGGATATCCACTGAAGCTTTCTTT

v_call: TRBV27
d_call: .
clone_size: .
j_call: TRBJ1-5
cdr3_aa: CASSTGPSNQPQHF
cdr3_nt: TGTGCCAGCAGCACAGGGCCGAGCAATCAGCCCCAGCATTTT

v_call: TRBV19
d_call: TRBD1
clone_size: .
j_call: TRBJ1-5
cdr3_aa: CASSRGGGERGQPQHF
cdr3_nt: TGTGCCAGTAGTCGAGGGGGCGGGGAAAGGGGCCAGCCCCAGCATTTT

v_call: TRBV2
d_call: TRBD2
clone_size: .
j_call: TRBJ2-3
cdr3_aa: CASNILAGGADTQYF
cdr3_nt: TGTGCCAGCAACATCCTAGCGGGGGGAGCAGATACGCAGTATTTT

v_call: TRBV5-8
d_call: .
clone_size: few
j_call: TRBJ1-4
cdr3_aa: CASSLVSQAEKLFF
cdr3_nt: TGTGCCAGCAGCTTGGTGTCGCAGGCGGAAAAACTGTTTTTT

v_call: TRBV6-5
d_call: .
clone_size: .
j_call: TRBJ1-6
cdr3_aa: CASSSEGTDNSPLHF
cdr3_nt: TGTGCCAGCAGTTCGGAGGGGACCGATAATTCACCCCTCCACTTT

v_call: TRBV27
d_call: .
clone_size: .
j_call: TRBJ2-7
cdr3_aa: CASIGGTSYEQYF
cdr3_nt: TGTGCCAGCATCGGCGGGACCTCCTACGAGCAGTACTTC

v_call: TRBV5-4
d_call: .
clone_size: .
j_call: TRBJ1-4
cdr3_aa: CASSFSSNEKLFF
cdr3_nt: TGTGCCAGCAGCTTCAGTAGTAATGAAAAACTGTTTTTT

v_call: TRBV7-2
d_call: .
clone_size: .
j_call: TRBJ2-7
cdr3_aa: CASSSTGNEQYF
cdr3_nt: TGTGCCAGCAGCTCCACAGGGAACGAGCAGTACTTC

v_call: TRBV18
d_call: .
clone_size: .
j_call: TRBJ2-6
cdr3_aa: CASSPLDRTALTF
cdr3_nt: TGTGCCAGCTCACCACTGGACCGCACAGCCCTGACTTTC

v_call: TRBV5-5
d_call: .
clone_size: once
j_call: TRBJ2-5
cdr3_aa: CASSLALKETQYF
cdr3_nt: TGTGCCAGCAGCTTGGCTTTGAAGGAGACCCAGTACTTC

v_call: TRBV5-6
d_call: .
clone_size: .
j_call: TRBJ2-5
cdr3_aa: CASSPGPTQETQYF
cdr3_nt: TGTGCCAGCAGCCCCGGGCCAACCCAAGAGACCCAGTACTTC

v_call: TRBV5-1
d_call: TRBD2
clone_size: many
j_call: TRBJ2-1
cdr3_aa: CASSSMGGTYEQFF
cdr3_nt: TGCGCCAGCAGCTCGATGGGGGGGACCTATGAGCAGTTCTTC

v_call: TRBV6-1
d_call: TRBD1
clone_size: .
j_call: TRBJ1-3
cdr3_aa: CASVDRASGNTIYF
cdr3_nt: TGTGCCAGCGTTGACAGGGCCTCTGGAAACACCATATATTTT

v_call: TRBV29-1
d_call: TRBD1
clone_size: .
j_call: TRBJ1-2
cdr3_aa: CSVGQGDGYTF
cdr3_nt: TGCAGCGTCGGACAGGGTGATGGCTACACCTTC

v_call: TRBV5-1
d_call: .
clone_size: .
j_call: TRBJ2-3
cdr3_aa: CASSLLEGPQYF
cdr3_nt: TGCGCCAGCAGCTTGCTCGAGGGCCCGCAGTATTTT

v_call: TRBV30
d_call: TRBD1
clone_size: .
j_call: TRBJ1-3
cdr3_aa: CAWSGGQAMNTIYF
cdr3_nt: TGTGCCTGGAGTGGGGGACAGGCGATGAACACCATATATTTT

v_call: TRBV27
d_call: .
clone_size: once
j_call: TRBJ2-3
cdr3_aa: CASTMGRHTDTQYF
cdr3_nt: TGTGCCAGCACCATGGGACGGCACACAGATACGCAGTATTTT

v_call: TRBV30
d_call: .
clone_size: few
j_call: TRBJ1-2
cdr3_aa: CAWSFSGTLYGYTF
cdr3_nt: TGTGCCTGGAGCTTCTCAGGGACACTCTATGGCTACACCTTC

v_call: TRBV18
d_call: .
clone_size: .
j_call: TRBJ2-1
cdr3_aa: CASSPAGPTYNEQFF
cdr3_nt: TGTGCCAGCTCACCAGCGGGGCCAACCTACAATGAGCAGTTCTTC

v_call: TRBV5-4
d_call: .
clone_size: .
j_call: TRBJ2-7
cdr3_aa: CASSLEGSSYEQYF
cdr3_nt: TGTGCCAGCAGCTTGGAGGGCAGCTCCTACGAGCAGTACTTC

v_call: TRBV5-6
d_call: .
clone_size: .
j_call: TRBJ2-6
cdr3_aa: CASSSQGSGANVLTF
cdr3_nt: TGTGCCAGCAGCTCTCAGGGCAGTGGGGCCAACGTCCTGACTTTC

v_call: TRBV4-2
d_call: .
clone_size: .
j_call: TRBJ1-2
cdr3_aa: CASSPRGGTTNYGYTF
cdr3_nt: TGTGCCAGCAGCCCTCGCGGAGGGACGACTAACTATGGCTACACCTTC

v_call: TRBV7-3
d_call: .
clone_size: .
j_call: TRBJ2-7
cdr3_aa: CASSQAPQGPYEQYF
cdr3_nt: TGTGCCAGCAGCCAGGCCCCCCAGGGTCCCTACGAGCAGTACTTC

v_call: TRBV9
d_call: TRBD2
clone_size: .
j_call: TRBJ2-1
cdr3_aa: CASSAQSGTSGYNEQFF
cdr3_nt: TGTGCCAGCAGCGCGCAATCCGGGACTAGCGGTTACAATGAGCAGTTCTTC

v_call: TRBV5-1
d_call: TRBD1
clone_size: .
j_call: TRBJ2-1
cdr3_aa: CASSAGTGSFRQFF
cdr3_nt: TGCGCCAGCAGCGCGGGGACAGGGAGTTTTAGGCAGTTCTTC

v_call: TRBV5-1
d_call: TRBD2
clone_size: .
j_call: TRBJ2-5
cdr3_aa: CASSLVPGTSGEETQYF
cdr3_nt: TGCGCCAGCAGCTTGGTCCCCGGGACTAGCGGAGAAGAGACCCAGTACTTC

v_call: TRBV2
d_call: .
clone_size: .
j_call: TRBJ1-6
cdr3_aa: CASTRTSPSPLHF
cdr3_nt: TGTGCCAGCACTCGGACATCCCCTTCACCCCTCCACTTT

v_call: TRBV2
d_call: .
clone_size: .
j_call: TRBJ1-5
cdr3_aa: CASSDVGRTNQPQHF
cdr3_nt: TGTGCCAGCAGTGACGTCGGCAGAACCAATCAGCCCCAGCATTTT

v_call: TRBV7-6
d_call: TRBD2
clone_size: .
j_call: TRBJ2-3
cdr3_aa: CASSLVFLAGVYF
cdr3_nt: TGTGCCAGCAGCTTAGTCTTCCTAGCGGGGGTTTATTTT

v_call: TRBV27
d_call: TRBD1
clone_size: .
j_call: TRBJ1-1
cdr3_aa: CASSLESGGEAFF
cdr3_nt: TGTGCCAGCAGTTTAGAGTCAGGGGGTGAAGCTTTCTTT

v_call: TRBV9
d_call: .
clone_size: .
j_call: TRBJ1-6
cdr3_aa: CASSERFSYNSPLHF
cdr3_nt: TGTGCCAGCAGCGAGAGGTTTTCCTATAATTCACCCCTCCACTTT

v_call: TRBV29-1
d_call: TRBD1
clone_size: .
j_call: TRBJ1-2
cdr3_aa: CSVGTPGQPYGYTF
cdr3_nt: TGCAGCGTTGGGACACCGGGACAGCCTTATGGCTACACCTTC

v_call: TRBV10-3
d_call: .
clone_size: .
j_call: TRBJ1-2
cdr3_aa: CAIRPPGGFYGYTF
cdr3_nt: TGTGCCATCAGGCCCCCGGGGGGCTTCTATGGCTACACCTTC

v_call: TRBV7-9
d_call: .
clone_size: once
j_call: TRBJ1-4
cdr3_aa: CASSLVDGNEKLFF
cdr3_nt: TGTGCCAGCAGCTTAGTAGACGGGAATGAAAAACTGTTTTTT

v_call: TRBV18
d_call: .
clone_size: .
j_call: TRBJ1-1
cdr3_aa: CASSPRVATANTEAFF
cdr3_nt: TGTGCCAGCTCACCACGGGTTGCCACGGCGAACACTGAAGCTTTCTTT

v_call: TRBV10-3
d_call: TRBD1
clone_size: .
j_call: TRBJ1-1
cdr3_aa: CATGQGGSTEAFF
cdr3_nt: TGTGCCACCGGACAGGGAGGGAGTACTGAAGCTTTCTTT

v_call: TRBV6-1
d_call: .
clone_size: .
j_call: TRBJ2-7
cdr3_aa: CASRAQGGKSYEQYF
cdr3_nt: TGTGCCAGCAGGGCACAGGGAGGAAAGAGCTACGAGCAGTACTTC

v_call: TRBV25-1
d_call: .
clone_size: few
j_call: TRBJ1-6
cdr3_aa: CAGQNSPLHF
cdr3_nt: TGTGCCGGACAGAATTCACCCCTCCACTTT

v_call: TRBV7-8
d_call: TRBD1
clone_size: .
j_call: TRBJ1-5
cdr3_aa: CASSLGQSNQPQHF
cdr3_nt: TGTGCCAGCAGCTTGGGACAGAGCAATCAGCCCCAGCATTTT

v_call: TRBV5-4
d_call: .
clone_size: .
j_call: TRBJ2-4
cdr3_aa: CASSLEGGRSKNIQYF
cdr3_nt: TGTGCCAGCAGCTTGGAGGGGGGCCGATCCAAAAACATTCAGTACTTC

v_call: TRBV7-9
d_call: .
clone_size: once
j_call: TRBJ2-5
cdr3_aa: CASSRPGQETQYF
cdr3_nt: TGTGCCAGCAGCCGCCCAGGGCAAGAGACCCAGTACTTC